This T cell receptor beta chain stems from a study of diagnostic markers for celiac disease. TCRdb re-called the reads and catalogs CDR3 proteins one per entry, DNA excluded. With a few thousand distinct CDR3 sequences in the sample, the ten largest clones hold over 4.5%. CDR3 size: 16 residues. Germline-derived CDR1 and CDR2 are SGHVS and FNYEAQ. Material for sequencing was either unsorted cells or a sorted T cell fraction (not recorded which). The V and J genes are TRBV7-6 and TRBJ1-4; checking the TCRdb D call of TRBD1 is not possible without DNA. The TCR comes from a human donor. This table probably holds off-target reads from a library built for another chain. CDR3 amino acids: CASSSDPGTWNEKLFF.